One and the same sample provided the 21 T cell receptor beta chains below, sequenced in a study of T-cell reconstitution after alpha-beta-depleted transplantation in children. The TCRbeta library incorporated unique molecular identifiers. A single record per CDR3 protein comes from TCRdb applying MiXCR to the PCR reads. The sample carries 600,000 to 700,000 distinct CDR3 sequences, around 14% recorded once. The source material was PBMCs, sampled before TCRalphabeta/CD19-depleted stem cell transplant. All receptors derive from a girl aged 2 to 10 with congenital amegakaryocytic thrombocytopenia, due to receive a stem cell transplant.

At least ten counts were recorded for this clonotype. The J gene is TRBJ2-7, the V gene TRBV29-1; D is uncertain. Trimming stripped 6 bases from V and 3 bases from J, with 9 bases between. The CDR3 is made up of 11 amino acids. CDR1 is SQVTM, CDR2 ANQGSEA, per germline. The CDR3 protein is CSVSQGYEQYF. CDR3 nucleotide sequence: TGCAGCGTCTCACAAGGCTACGAGCAGTACTTC.

This clonotype has a count of ten or more. The chain couples TRBV20-1 to TRBJ2-5; D remains unclear. Germline lookup yields CDR1 DFQATT and CDR2 SNEGSKA (reference sequence). V was cut by 3 bases and J by 3 bases, with 11 bases left in between. The CDR3 loop spans 13 amino acids. CDR3 residues: CSARVDYEETQYF. CDR3 bases: TGCAGTGCTAGGGTGGATTACGAAGAGACCCAGTACTTC.

The V gene is TRBV5-1, the J gene TRBJ2-7, with 11 bases aligning to TRBD2. The length of the CDR3 is 14 residues. With 6 bases clipped from V and 2 bases from J, the junction kept 4 bases outside the gene matches. Germline values: CDR1 SGHRS, CDR2 YFSETQ. CDR3 coding DNA: TGCGCCAGCATGGAGACTAGCGGGACCTACGAGCAGTACTTC. As protein: CASMETSGTYEQYF. The entire variable domain, with the rest obtained from reference TRBV5-1 and TRBJ2-7, is as follows: KAGVTQTPRYLIKTRGQQVTLSCSPISGHRSVSWYQQTPGQGLQFLFEYFSETQRNKGNFPGRFSGRQFSNSRSEMNVSTLELGDSALYLCASMETSGTYEQYFGPGTRLTVT.

This sequence joins TRBV19 and TRBJ1-5; tentative D call: TRBD1 (5 bases). Trimming pared 4 bases from V and 0 bases from J, leaving 31 bases between. This CDR3 contains 22 residues. Germline CDR1 and CDR2: LNHDA and SQIVND (reference sequence). CDR3 DNA sequence: TGTGCCAGTAGTACCTCCGGGACGTTTGGTCGAGATGGTCGCTATAGCAATCAGCCCCAGCATTTT. Its protein is CASSTSGTFGRDGRYSNQPQHF.

In this sample, this clonotype turned up many times. J is TRBJ1-1 and V is TRBV20-1; a possible D gene is TRBD1 (5 bases). V was trimmed by 5 bases and J by 3 bases, leaving 19 bases between them. There are 15 residues in the CDR3. Looked up from germline, CDR1 is DFQATT and CDR2 is SNEGSKA (reference sequence). The CDR3 here is CSALRGGTADTEAFF. The CDR3, as DNA: TGCAGTGCTTTACGGGGGGGGACCGCGGACACTGAAGCTTTCTTT.

This clonotype appeared a few times. V gene TRBV30 combines with J gene TRBJ1-6; 7 nucleotides match TRBD1. Germline values: CDR1 GTSNPN, CDR2 SVGIG (reference sequence). This CDR3 contains 16 residues. J lost 10 bases, V lost 2 bases, and 14 bases had no gene match. The CDR3 region has the DNA TGTGCCTGGAGTACTCAGTACGGGGGAGGGGGCTCACCCCTCCACTTT. Residues: CAWSTQYGGGGSPLHF.

The rearrangement links TRBV15 to TRBJ1-2, with D perhaps matching TRBD1 (6 bases). Germline CDR1 reads LNHNV; CDR2 reads YYDKDF (reference sequence). The CDR3 totals 16 residues. V gave up 3 bases and J gave up 4 bases, with 18 bases separating them. As DNA, the CDR3 is TGTGCCACCAGCAGTTCGGACAGCTCATTCCCCTATGGCTACACCTTC. This codes for CATSSSDSSFPYGYTF. Variable domain in full (rest from reference TRBV15 and TRBJ1-2): DAMVIQNPRYQVTQFGKPVTLSCSQTLNHNVMYWYQQKSSQAPKLLFHYYDKDFNNEADTPDNFQSRRPNTSFCFLDIRSPGLGDTAMYLCATSSSDSSFPYGYTFGSGTRLTVV.

In this sample, this clonotype turned up many times. The chain employs TRBV7-2 and TRBJ2-3, with TRBD2 matching 8 bases. The CDR3 loop spans 15 amino acids. From germline, CDR1 is SGHTA and CDR2 FQGNSA. Trimming at V came to 6 bases and at J to 3 bases, leaving 8 bases not matched to a gene. The CDR3 is CASRTSGRRTDTQYF. The DNA of the CDR3 is TGTGCCAGCAGGACGAGCGGGAGAAGAACAGATACGCAGTATTTT.

The CDR3 coding sequence is TGTGCCAGCAGGAGCGGGACAGGGAGAGATTCACCCCTCCACTTT. The encoded protein is CASRSGTGRDSPLHF. The V gene is TRBV12-3 or TRBV12-4, the J gene TRBJ1-6; TRBD1 matches at 9 bases. The CDR3 sequence is 15 residues long. Trimming cost V 6 bases and J 8 bases; bases outside gene matches: 8.

This clonotype has only a few counts. The chain couples TRBV5-1 to TRBJ1-5; D possibly corresponds to TRBD1 (5 bases). V lost 4 bases and J lost 2, with 16 bases in between. This CDR3 spans 16 amino acids. Germline assignment: CDR1 SGHRS and CDR2 YFSETQ. The CDR3 DNA reads as TGCGCCAGCAGCCTGGGGGGTGGGGCCGGCAATCAGCCCCAGCATTTT. Amino acids: CASSLGGGAGNQPQHF.

CDR3 bases: TGTGCCAGCCAGCAGGAACAGGGTCTTGGAGAGCAGTACTTC. Translated: CASQQEQGLGEQYF. The V gene is TRBV6-4, the J gene TRBJ2-7; possibly TRBD1 for D (6 bases). From germline, CDR1 is MRHNA and CDR2 SNTAGT. The V gene lost 8 bases and the J gene lost 7 bases, with 21 bases spanning the gap. This CDR3 has 14 residues.

In this sample, this clonotype turned up many times. V gene TRBV28 combines with J gene TRBJ1-6, with a weak D call TRBD1 (6 bases). The CDR3 runs 15 residues. Deletions cut 3 bases from V and 6 bases from J, with 12 bases between. The germline CDR1 and CDR2 sequences are MDHEN and SYDVKM. For the CDR3, the DNA is TGTGCCAGCAGTTTCTACGGGACACGTAATTCACCCCTCCACTTT. Its protein is CASSFYGTRNSPLHF. Full variable domain (missing parts from reference TRBV28 and TRBJ1-6): DVKVTQSSRYLVKRTGEKVFLECVQDMDHENMFWYRQDPGLGLRLIYFSYDVKMKEKGDIPEGYSVSREKKERFSLILESASTNQTSMYLCASSFYGTRNSPLHFGNGTRLTVT.

This CDR3 is CASSLGARGRDTQYF. CDR3 DNA: TGCGCCAGCAGCTTGGGGGCGAGAGGGCGGGATACGCAGTATTTT. The rearrangement joins TRBV5-1 to TRBJ2-3; D might be TRBD2 (5 bases). CDR1 is SGHRS and CDR2 is YFSETQ in the germline V gene. CDR3 length: 15 residues. The germline V and J ends were trimmed by 0 bases and 6 bases, with 14 bases remaining between them.

This clonotype appeared a few times. The chain recombines TRBV7-9 with TRBJ2-1; 10 bases map to TRBD2. The CDR3 is 17 amino acids. Germline CDR1 is SEHNR and CDR2 is FQNEAQ (reference sequence). J gave up 2 bases and V 0 bases, and 4 bases lay outside the gene matches. The CDR3 region is CASSLASLAGAYNEQFF. The DNA for the CDR3 is TGTGCCAGCAGCTTAGCGTCCCTAGCGGGGGCCTACAATGAGCAGTTCTTC.

At least ten counts were recorded for this clonotype. This chain uses TRBV5-1 with TRBJ2-1; 14 nucleotides line up with TRBD2. The junction had 6 bases not matched to a gene; V was cut back by 6 bases and J by 4 bases. CDR1 and CDR2 from the germline V gene are SGHRS and YFSETQ. The CDR3 is 16 amino acids. CDR3 sequence reads: CASTGTSGSFYNEQFF. The CDR3 DNA sequence: TGCGCCAGCACTGGGACTAGCGGGAGTTTTTACAATGAGCAGTTCTTC.

The chain joins TRBV15 to TRBJ2-2, with D unclear. Germline loops: CDR1 LNHNV, CDR2 YYDKDF (reference sequence). Trimming stripped 2 bases from V and 9 bases from J, with 16 bases between. The CDR3 length is 15 residues. The CDR3 DNA sequence: TGTGCCACCAGCAGATTGGTGCACGGCTATCGGGAGCTGTTTTTT. It encodes CATSRLVHGYRELFF.

This clonotype appeared a few times. The chain uses TRBV20-1 and TRBJ2-1; TRBD2 aligns across 10 bases. The trim removed 3 bases at V and 7 bases at J, leaving 6 bases unmatched. There are 14 residues in the CDR3. The V gene's germline CDR1 is DFQATT and CDR2 SNEGSKA (reference sequence). CDR3 residues: CSARSSGSFNEQFF. The CDR3 nucleotides read TGCAGTGCTAGGTCTAGCGGGAGTTTTAATGAGCAGTTCTTC.

As regards this clonotype: A much larger clone lies a single base off, so this may be a read error. This chain links TRBV20-1 with TRBJ1-3; D gene ambiguous. This CDR3 region has 15 residues. The germline CDR1 and CDR2 sequences are DFQATT and SNEGSKA (reference sequence). The CDR3 region has the DNA TGCAGTGCTAGCCCCTCGGACCTCTCTGGAAACATCATATATTTT. The encoded protein is CSASPSDLSGNIIYF.

This clonotype occurred many times. This chain uses TRBV12-3 or TRBV12-4 with TRBJ2-4; the D gene could be TRBD1 or TRBD2 (5 bases each). V lost 5 bases, J lost 8 bases, and 19 bases lay in between. This CDR3 has 15 residues. The CDR3 protein is CASSPGTKGLDIQYF. The CDR3, as DNA: TGTGCCAGCAGTCCCGGGACCAAGGGGTTAGACATTCAGTACTTC.

The chain links TRBV5-1 to TRBJ1-5, with D perhaps matching TRBD1 (6 bases). V shed 4 bases and J shed 9 bases, with 20 bases lying between them. Germline-derived CDR1 and CDR2 are SGHRS and YFSETQ. This CDR3 has 15 amino acids. CDR3 nucleotides: TGCGCCAGCAGCCAGACAGGATTCGGAGTGGGGCCCCAGCATTTT. Translation: CASSQTGFGVGPQHF.

Many counts were recorded for this clonotype. This sequence joins TRBV5-1 and TRBJ2-5, with D unresolved. The ends were cut back, 0 bases at V and 1 base at J, with 13 bases in the middle. The germline gives CDR1 SGHRS, CDR2 YFSETQ. The CDR3 covers 16 residues. The CDR3 DNA reads TGCGCCAGCAGCTTGGTTCAGCTGATACCCCAAGAGACCCAGTACTTC. This encodes CASSLVQLIPQETQYF.